This T cell receptor (beta chain) was recorded in a study of CD4+ T cells in melanoma. Study findings and constraints: Diverse differentiation states were reported for melanoma neoantigen-specific CD4+ T cells. CD8+ T cell, macrophage and B cell function reportedly correlated with neoantigen-specific CD4+ T cells.

Here immunoSEQ multiplex PCR was the method, and the copy in TCRdb shows in-frame clones only, minus some. The table records under 20,000 clones, 83% of them present only once. Germline CDR1 and CDR2: MNHNY and SVGAGI (reference sequence). The length of the CDR3 is 14 residues. As to this clone: Its antigen is unidentified.

Input material: cells from a culture (not recorded whether cultured in vitro). The chain uses TRBV6-6 and TRBJ2-5; D ambiguous. The tail of the sequence fits TRBJ2-7 better, so the J call may be wrong. This sequence originates from a human donor with melanoma. CDR3 sequence reads: CASSYSSESYEQYF. DNA of the CDR3: TGTGCCAGCAGTTACTCGTCTGAGAGCTACGAGCAGTACTTC.